The sequence of this T cell receptor (beta chain) was determined in a study of Graves' ophthalmopathy and Graves' hyperthyroidism. Overall study findings and caveats: In blood appeared most of the expanded thyroid clonotypes whose frequency exceeded 0.001.

The germline V gene has CDR1 SGDLS and CDR2 YYNGEE. V was pared by 3 bases and J by 4 bases, with 13 bases between. This CDR3 region has 14 residues. The table lists this clonotype with many counts. Its antigen is still unknown. RNA transcripts provided the template for amplifying TCR beta CDR3 regions. HTBI-primed first-round RT-PCR preceded second-round multiplex PCR. TCRdb fed the multiplex PCR reads into MiXCR, producing one record per CDR3 protein. The table shows tens of thousands of distinct CDR3 sequences, with roughly half occurring only once. Patients were excluded if they had other autoimmune diseases or uncontrolled infections, and likewise if pregnancy or lactation applied.

The clonotype originates from an adult woman with Graves' ophthalmopathy. V usage is TRBV9 and J usage is TRBJ2-5; D remains unclear. The sample was peripheral blood. This chain's CDR3 is CASSGSLVGETQYF. The CDR3 coding sequence is TGTGCCAGCAGCGGTTCCCTAGTGGGAGAGACCCAGTACTTC. The full variable domain, rest sourced from reference TRBV9 and TRBJ2-5, is DSGVTQTPKHLITATGQRVTLRCSPRSGDLSVYWYQQSLDQGLQFLIQYYNGEERAKGNILERFSAQQFPDLHSELNLSSLELGDSALYFCASSGSLVGETQYFGPGTRLLVL.